What follows is one T cell receptor (beta chain) and its context. What it binds is not known. The same CDR3 can be traced to other DNA sequences in this sample. This sample was included in a study of shared clonotypes between healthy human individuals. For the study at large: CD4 naive and memory got three plates each, CD8 naive two, CD8 memory one.

Using immunoSEQ multiplex PCR, the repertoire was profiled, and TCRdb retains in-frame clones only, with some absent. The sample gives about 2.4 million clones, 93% of which show up once; about 0.39% is in the top ten. V gave up 0 bases and J gave up 3 bases, with 9 bases separating them. There are 14 residues in the CDR3. Germline V lookup: CDR1 SNHLY, CDR2 FYNNEI. Whole-study findings and limits: Against clonotypes common to all four donors, non-shared ones had lower generation probabilities.

The origin of this receptor is a young man in good health. Some clones in this sample may be carry-over from other donors' samples. Sequences were obtained from naive CD4+ T cells from PBMCs. Subset meaning: CD45RA+ positively selected. This chain links TRBV2 with TRBJ2-7; D unresolved. The CDR3 DNA follows: TGTGCCAGCAGTGAAGCGCTTGGACGCTACGAGCAGTACTTC. It codes for CASSEALGRYEQYF.